What follows are 5 T cell receptor beta chains derived from one specimen sequenced in a study of beta chain features in type 1 diabetes (dated 2018 in TCRdb). The receptor library was made with the immunoSEQ multiplex PCR assay. The High Capacity cDNA Reverse Transcription Kit was used to reverse transcribe all of the isolated RNA, meaning that expressed TCRB transcripts were what got sequenced. TCRdb obtained this table from immuneACCESS and retained in-frame rearrangements with V and J assigned. These tables miss some clones; where compared with another copy, unresolved V genes account for less than half of the shortfall, and the remainder is unexplained. The sample table lists hundreds of thousands of clones, 68% of them with a count of one. Of the sample, 0.053% is held by the ten largest clones. Material for sequencing was naive CD4+ T cells from blood. The sample's cell subset or site label, decoded: true naive CD4+ T cells. The receptor source for this set is a man aged 30 to 39 in good health.

The chain employs TRBV30 and TRBJ1-1, with D unresolved. The V and J ends lost 5 bases and 0 bases respectively, with 4 bases between them. The CDR3 has 11 residues. CDR1 and CDR2 (germline): GTSNPN, SVGIG (reference sequence). Written as DNA, the CDR3 is TGTGCCTGGGGGATGAACACTGAAGCTTTCTTT. This encodes CAWGMNTEAFF.

Concerning this clone: This same CDR3 is encoded by further DNA sequences in the sample. The gene calls are TRBV29-1 and TRBJ1-1; D gene uncertain. Trimming shortened V by 7 bases and J by 0 bases, and 12 bases separated the two germline ends. Germline V gene sequence: CDR1 SQVTM, CDR2 ANQGSEA. CDR3 length equals 13 residues. The CDR3 loop reads CSGKGRMNTEAFF. The CDR3, as DNA: TGCAGCGGAAAAGGACGCATGAACACTGAAGCTTTCTTT.

The gene calls are TRBV15 and TRBJ2-1; 9 bases are a match to TRBD2. The CDR3 has 15 amino acids. V dropped 4 bases and J dropped 3; count of bases not matched to a gene: 4. Germline loops: CDR1 LNHNV, CDR2 YYDKDF (reference sequence). The CDR3 spells CATSTVAGVYNEQFF. CDR3 sequence (DNA): TGTGCCACCAGCACCGTAGCGGGAGTCTACAATGAGCAGTTCTTC.

The V and J genes are TRBV6-5 and TRBJ1-5; 8 bases are shared with TRBD1. The V segment lost 6 bases and the J segment 4 bases; nucleotides outside the gene matches: 5. This CDR3 region has 14 residues. The germline gives CDR1 MNHEY, CDR2 SVGAGI. The CDR3 bases are TGTGCCAGCAGCGCCAACAGGGGGAATCAGCCCCAGCATTTT. Residues: CASSANRGNQPQHF.

The chain combines TRBV9 with TRBJ2-3; 9 bases are shared with TRBD2. Unmatched junction bases numbered 4, after V lost 1 base and J lost 4 bases. Germline V gives CDR1 SGDLS, CDR2 YYNGEE. The CDR3 runs to 15 residues. DNA of the CDR3: TGTGCCAGCAGCGTATCTAGCGGGACCTCAGATACGCAGTATTTT. This codes for CASSVSSGTSDTQYF.